This T cell receptor beta chain originates from a study of CD8 T cells in ankylosing spondylitis. Quantitative 5'-RACE was performed with molecular barcodes, and it yielded the TCR beta libraries. In TCRdb, the 5' RACE reads were re-called with MiXCR into one record per CDR3 protein. The sample comprises hundreds of thousands of distinct CDR3 sequences, approximately 10% of which are singletons, and 0.51% rests with the top ten. Overall study results and limits: There was a TCR beta motif, made of eight highly homologous variants, that appeared characteristic of ankylosing spondylitis blood. Researchers reportedly found disease-linked clones significantly enriched in matched ankylosing spondylitis synovial fluid. There were earlier reports of some motif variants in reactive arthritis synovial fluid and blood.

A few counts support this clonotype. Its antigen remains unknown. Trimming stripped 3 bases from V and 0 bases from J, with 10 bases between. CDR1 SGHRS and CDR2 YFSETQ come from the germline V gene. The CDR3 loop spans 15 amino acids. This TCR was recovered from a male donor with ankylosing spondylitis. The chain is built from TRBV5-1 and TRBJ2-1, with a tentative D call TRBD1 (6 bases). Sequences were obtained from blood, either unsorted or a sorted T cell fraction (not recorded which). The CDR3 DNA sequence: TGCGCCAGCAGCTCCCCAGGGGCCTCCTACAATGAGCAGTTCTTC. This gives the protein CASSSPGASYNEQFF.